The clone carrying this T cell receptor beta chain was picked up a small number of times. What it binds is unknown. CDR1 is MNHEY, CDR2 SMNVEV, per germline (reference sequence). The CDR3 runs 16 residues. The V and J ends lost 7 bases and 4 bases respectively, with 22 bases between them. The data originate from a study of Ad26.COV2.S vaccination and SARS-CoV-2 variants. Assay: immunoSEQ multiplex PCR; the TCRdb copy retains only in-frame clones and omits some. The top ten hold about 10% of the sample, which has around 300,000 clones, approximately 86% seen once. Study-level findings and limits: It was found that vaccine and placebo recipients had similar non-spike TCR breadth.

As to treatment: around 19 received Ad26.COV2.S at low or high dose, single or two shots; 5 received placebo; per-sample allocation not given. After the first vaccine or placebo injection, samples were drawn on day 63. Boston provided a donor who was an adult aged 18-55 years. The TCR sequence derives from a person aged 18 to 65 who received the Ad26.COV2.S COVID-19 vaccine or a placebo. The V and J genes are TRBV27 and TRBJ2-5; D may be TRBD1 or TRBD2 (6 bases each). The input for sequencing was peripheral blood, taken in a trial of Ad26.COV2.S vaccine versus placebo. This CDR3 reads CASTIMGGTWTETQYF. The CDR3 DNA reads as TGTGCCAGCACCATTATGGGGGGCACATGGACAGAGACCCAGTACTTC.